Presented here are 10 T cell receptor beta chains from one specimen sequenced in a study of T cells in narcolepsy. Libraries were prepared by immunoSEQ multiplex PCR; TCRdb keeps only in-frame clonotypes and omits some of them. This sample has around 27,000 clones, with about 80% found just once. Sequenced sample: CD45RA- memory CD4+ T cells from PBMCs. The receptors here all came from a human donor with narcolepsy.

The chain employs TRBV5-1 and TRBJ2-2; D gene unclear. Looked up from germline, CDR1 is SGHRS and CDR2 is YFSETQ. Trimming took 5 bases from V and 3 from J, leaving 14 bases between them. The CDR3 spans 15 residues. CDR3 nucleotides: TGCGCCAGCAGTCCCCTACCGTTACACACCGGGGAGCTGTTTTTT. Protein: CASSPLPLHTGELFF.

J is TRBJ2-7 and V is TRBV5-1, with D perhaps matching TRBD1 (6 bases). This CDR3 is built from 15 residues. Per the germline V gene, CDR1 is SGHRS and CDR2 is YFSETQ. V lost 4 bases, J lost 1 base, and 15 bases lay in between. Written as DNA, the CDR3 is TGCGCCAGCAGCGTACACAGGGAAGGGTCCTACGAGCAGTACTTC. Translation: CASSVHREGSYEQYF.

This chain joins TRBV28 and TRBJ2-1; the D is unclear. Deletions cut 5 bases from V and 8 bases from J, with 16 bases between. CDR3 length: 14 residues. From germline, CDR1 is MDHEN and CDR2 SYDVKM. The CDR3: CASSPSGPHHEQFF. The DNA of the CDR3 is TGTGCCAGCAGTCCCTCAGGACCCCACCATGAGCAGTTCTTC. The variable domain in full, with the rest retrieved from reference TRBV28 and TRBJ2-1, is DVKVTQSSRYLVKRTGEKVFLECVQDMDHENMFWYRQDPGLGLRLIYFSYDVKMKEKGDIPEGYSVSREKKERFSLILESASTNQTSMYLCASSPSGPHHEQFFGPGTRLTVL.

J is TRBJ2-5 and V is TRBV5-1, with TRBD2 matching 8 bases. CDR1 and CDR2 from the germline V gene are SGHRS and YFSETQ. V shed 2 bases and J 5 bases; nucleotides not matched to a gene: 11. The CDR3 is 16 amino acids. CDR3 amino acids: CASSLLADSRGETQYF. In DNA form, the CDR3 reads TGCGCCAGCAGCTTACTAGCGGACTCCCGGGGGGAGACCCAGTACTTC.

The V gene is TRBV29-1, the J gene TRBJ1-3, with D perhaps matching TRBD1 (5 bases). CDR1 SQVTM and CDR2 ANQGSEA come from the germline V gene. This CDR3 is 16 amino acids long. Trimming stripped 3 bases from V and 0 bases from J, with 15 bases between. CDR3 in DNA: TGCAGCGTTGATCTCCCGGGACTGAGCTCTGGAAACACCATATATTTT. It translates to CSVDLPGLSSGNTIYF.

V gene TRBV5-5 combines with J gene TRBJ1-6; the D is unclear. V was pared by 0 bases and J by 7 bases, with 17 bases between. Per germline, CDR1 SGHKS and CDR2 YYEKEE (reference sequence). The CDR3 is made up of 17 amino acids. The CDR3 loop is CASSLVGTSSRNSPLHF. DNA of the CDR3: TGTGCCAGCAGCTTGGTGGGCACATCCTCCAGGAATTCACCCCTCCACTTT.

J is TRBJ2-7 and V is TRBV25-1, with TRBD1 identical over 10 bases. V lost 3 bases and J lost 3; bases outside the gene matches: 5. This CDR3 region has 15 residues. From germline, CDR1 is MGHDK and CDR2 SYGVNS. CDR3 DNA sequence: TGTGCCAGCAGTGATCGGGACAGGGGACTCTACGAGCAGTACTTC. Protein product: CASSDRDRGLYEQYF.

This clone was detected once. The CDR3 sequence: CSVQLLAGGTGELFF. For the CDR3, the DNA is TGCAGCGTTCAACTCCTAGCGGGAGGGACCGGGGAGCTGTTTTTT. The chain couples TRBV29-1 to TRBJ2-2; 12 nucleotides line up with TRBD2. J gave up 5 bases and V 5 bases, and 6 bases lay outside the gene matches. Looked up from germline, CDR1 is SQVTM and CDR2 is ANQGSEA. The CDR3 length is 15 residues.

The chain is built from TRBV11-2 and TRBJ2-5, with a tentative D call TRBD1 (5 bases). Gene TRBJ2-7 matches the end of the DNA better, so the J call may be wrong. CDR1 and CDR2 (germline): SGHAT, FQNNGV. The CDR3 length is 13 residues. CDR3 nucleotide sequence: TGTGCCAGCAGCTCTTCCAGGGTTTACGAGCAGTACTTC. It codes for CASSSSRVYEQYF.

With respect to this clone: The same CDR3 arises from other DNA sequences in this sample as well. V is TRBV5-4 and J is TRBJ2-3; maybe TRBD2 (5 bases). The germline V and J ends were trimmed by 4 bases and 1 base, with 10 bases remaining between them. The CDR3 is 14 residues long. In germline, CDR1 is SGHNT, CDR2 YYREEE (reference sequence). CDR3 residues: CASSLGVGTDTQYF. The DNA of the CDR3 is TGTGCCAGCAGCCTGGGAGTGGGCACAGATACGCAGTATTTT.